The clone carrying this T cell receptor beta chain was detected once. The sample comes from a study of cytomegalovirus exposure and HLA in healthy donors. Deletions cut 2 bases from V and 7 bases from J, with 9 bases between. The CDR3 runs to 14 residues. From germline, CDR1 is MNHNS and CDR2 SASEGT. The PCR employed 60 Vbeta primers together with 13 Jbeta primers. Assay: immunoSEQ multiplex PCR; the TCRdb copy retains only in-frame clones and omits some. The table records about 200,000 clones, around 90% of them present only once. The receptor was derived from a woman younger than 35 in good health and CMV-seronegative. The chain employs TRBV6-1 and TRBJ1-6; D unclear. The sample comprised PBMCs. The CDR3 coding sequence is TGTGCCAGCAGTGAACGGGTCCGCAATTCACCCCTCCACTTT. Its translation: CASSERVRNSPLHF.